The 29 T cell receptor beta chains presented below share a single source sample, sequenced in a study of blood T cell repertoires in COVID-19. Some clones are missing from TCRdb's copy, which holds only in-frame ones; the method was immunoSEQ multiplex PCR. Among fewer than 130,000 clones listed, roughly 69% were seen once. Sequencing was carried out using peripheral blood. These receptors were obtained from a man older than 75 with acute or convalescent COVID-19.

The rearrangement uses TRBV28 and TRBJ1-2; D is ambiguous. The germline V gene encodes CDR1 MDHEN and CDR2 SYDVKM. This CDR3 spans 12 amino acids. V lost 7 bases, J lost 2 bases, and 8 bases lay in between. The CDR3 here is CASNERNYGYTF. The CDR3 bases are TGTGCCAGCAACGAGAGAAACTATGGCTACACCTTC.

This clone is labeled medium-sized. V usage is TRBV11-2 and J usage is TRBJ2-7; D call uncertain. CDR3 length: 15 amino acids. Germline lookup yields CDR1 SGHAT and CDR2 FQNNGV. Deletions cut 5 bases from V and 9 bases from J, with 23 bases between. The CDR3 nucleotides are TGTGCCAGCAGCCCCGGCCCTGGCAGCCTACGCGGGCAGTACTTC. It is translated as CASSPGPGSLRGQYF. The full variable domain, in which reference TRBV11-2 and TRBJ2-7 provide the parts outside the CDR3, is EAGVAQSPRYKIIEKRQSVAFWCNPISGHATLYWYQQILGQGPKLLIQFQNNGVVDDSQLPKDRFSAERLKGVDSTLKIQPAKLEDSAVYLCASSPGPGSLRGQYFGPGTRLTVT.

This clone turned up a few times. CDR3 loop: CASSLSQLPLQETQYF. CDR3 DNA: TGTGCCAGCAGCTTATCACAGCTCCCCCTCCAAGAGACCCAGTACTTC. The V and J genes are TRBV11-2 and TRBJ2-5; D not resolved. Germline V gene sequence: CDR1 SGHAT, CDR2 FQNNGV. Trimming pared 2 bases from V and 1 base from J, leaving 14 bases between. CDR3 length: 16 amino acids.

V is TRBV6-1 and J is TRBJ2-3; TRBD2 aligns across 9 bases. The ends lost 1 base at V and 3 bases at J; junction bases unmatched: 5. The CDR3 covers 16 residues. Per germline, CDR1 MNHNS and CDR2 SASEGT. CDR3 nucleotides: TGTGCCAGCAGTGAAGATATAGCGGGGGATACAGATACGCAGTATTTT. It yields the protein CASSEDIAGDTDTQYF.

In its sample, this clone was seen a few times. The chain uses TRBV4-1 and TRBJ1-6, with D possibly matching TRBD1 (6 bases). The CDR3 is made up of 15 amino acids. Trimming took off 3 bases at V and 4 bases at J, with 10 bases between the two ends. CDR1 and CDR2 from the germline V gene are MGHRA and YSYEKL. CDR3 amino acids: CASSHQTGYNSPLHF. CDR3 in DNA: TGCGCCAGCAGCCACCAAACAGGGTATAATTCACCCCTCCACTTT.

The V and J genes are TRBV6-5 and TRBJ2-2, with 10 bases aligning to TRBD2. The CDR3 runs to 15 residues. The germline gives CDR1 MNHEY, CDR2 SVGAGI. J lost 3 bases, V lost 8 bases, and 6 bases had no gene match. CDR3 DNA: TGTGCCAGCGCCCTAGCGGGAGCGGACACCGGGGAGCTGTTTTTT. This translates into CASALAGADTGELFF.

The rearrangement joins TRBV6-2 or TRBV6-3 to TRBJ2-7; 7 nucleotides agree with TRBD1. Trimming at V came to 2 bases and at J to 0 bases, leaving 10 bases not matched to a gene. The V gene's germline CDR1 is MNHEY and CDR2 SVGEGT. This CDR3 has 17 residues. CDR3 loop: CASSYILRAGGSYEQYF. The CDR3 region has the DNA TGTGCCAGCAGTTACATTCTGAGGGCAGGGGGCTCCTACGAGCAGTACTTC.

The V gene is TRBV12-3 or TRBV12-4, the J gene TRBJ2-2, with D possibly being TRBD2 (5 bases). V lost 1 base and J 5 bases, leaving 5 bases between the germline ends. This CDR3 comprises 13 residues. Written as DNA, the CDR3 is TGTGCCAGCAGTTTAGGAGGGACCGGGGAGCTGTTTTTT. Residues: CASSLGGTGELFF.

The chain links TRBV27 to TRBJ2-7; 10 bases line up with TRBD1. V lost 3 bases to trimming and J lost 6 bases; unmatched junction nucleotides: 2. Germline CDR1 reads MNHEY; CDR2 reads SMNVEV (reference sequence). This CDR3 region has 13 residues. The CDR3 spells CASSLGQGLEQYF. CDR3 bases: TGTGCCAGCAGTTTGGGACAGGGGCTCGAGCAGTACTTC.

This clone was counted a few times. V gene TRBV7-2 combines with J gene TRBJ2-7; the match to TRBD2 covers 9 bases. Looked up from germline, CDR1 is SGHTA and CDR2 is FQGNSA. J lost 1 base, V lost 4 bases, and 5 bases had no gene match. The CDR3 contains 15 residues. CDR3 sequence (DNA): TGTGCCAGCAGCTATTCTAGCGGGATATCCTACGAGCAGTACTTC. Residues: CASSYSSGISYEQYF.

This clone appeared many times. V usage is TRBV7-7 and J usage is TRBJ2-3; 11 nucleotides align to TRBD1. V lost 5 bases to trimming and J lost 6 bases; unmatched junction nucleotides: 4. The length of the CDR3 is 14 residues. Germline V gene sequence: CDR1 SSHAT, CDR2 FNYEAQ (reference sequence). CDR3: CASSPGQGADTQYF. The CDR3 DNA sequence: TGTGCCAGCAGCCCAGGACAGGGGGCCGATACGCAGTATTTT.

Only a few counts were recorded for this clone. CDR3 DNA sequence: TGTGCCAGCTCACTTAATAGAGATAATTCACCCCTCCACTTT. Translation: CASSLNRDNSPLHF. This chain links TRBV18 with TRBJ1-6; D is uncertain. This CDR3 is 14 amino acids long. The germline V gene has CDR1 KGHSH and CDR2 LQKENI. V gave up 4 bases and J gave up 5 bases, with 9 bases separating them.

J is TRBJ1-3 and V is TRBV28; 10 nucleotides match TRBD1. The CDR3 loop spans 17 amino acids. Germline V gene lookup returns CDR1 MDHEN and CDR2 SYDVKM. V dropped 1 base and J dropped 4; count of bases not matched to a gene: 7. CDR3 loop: CASSLYPQGQGGNTIYF. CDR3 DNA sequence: TGTGCCAGCAGTTTATACCCTCAGGGACAGGGGGGAAACACCATATATTTT.

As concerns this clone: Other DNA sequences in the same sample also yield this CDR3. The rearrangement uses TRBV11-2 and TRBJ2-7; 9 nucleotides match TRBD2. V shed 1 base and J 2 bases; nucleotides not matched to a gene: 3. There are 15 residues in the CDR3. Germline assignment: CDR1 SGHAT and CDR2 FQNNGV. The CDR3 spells CASSLGLAGPYEQYF. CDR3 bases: TGTGCCAGCAGCTTAGGGCTAGCGGGACCCTACGAGCAGTACTTC.

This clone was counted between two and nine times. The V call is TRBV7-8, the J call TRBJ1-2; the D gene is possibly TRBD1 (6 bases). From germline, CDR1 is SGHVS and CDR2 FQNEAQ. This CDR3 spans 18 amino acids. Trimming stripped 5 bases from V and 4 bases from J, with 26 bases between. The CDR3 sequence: CASSPVVGGMGHTYGYTF. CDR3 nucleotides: TGTGCCAGCAGCCCTGTAGTGGGGGGGATGGGACACACCTATGGCTACACCTTC.

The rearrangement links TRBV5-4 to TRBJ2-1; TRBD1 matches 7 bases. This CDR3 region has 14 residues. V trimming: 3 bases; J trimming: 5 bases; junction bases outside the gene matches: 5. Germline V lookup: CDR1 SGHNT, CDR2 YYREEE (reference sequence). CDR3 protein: CASSSPTGDNEQFF. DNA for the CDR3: TGTGCCAGCAGCTCCCCAACAGGGGACAATGAGCAGTTCTTC.

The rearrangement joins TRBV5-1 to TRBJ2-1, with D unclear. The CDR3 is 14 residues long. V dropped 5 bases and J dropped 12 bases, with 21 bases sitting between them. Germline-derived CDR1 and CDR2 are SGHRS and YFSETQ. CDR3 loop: CASRHDRGMSVQFF. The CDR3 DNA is TGCGCCAGCAGACACGACCGCGGAATGAGTGTGCAGTTCTTC.

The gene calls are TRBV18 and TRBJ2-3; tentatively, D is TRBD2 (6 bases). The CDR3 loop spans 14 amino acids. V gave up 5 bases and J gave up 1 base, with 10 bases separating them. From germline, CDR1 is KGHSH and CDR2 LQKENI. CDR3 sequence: CASSWREGTDTQYF. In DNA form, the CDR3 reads TGTGCCAGCTCATGGCGGGAAGGCACAGATACGCAGTATTTT.

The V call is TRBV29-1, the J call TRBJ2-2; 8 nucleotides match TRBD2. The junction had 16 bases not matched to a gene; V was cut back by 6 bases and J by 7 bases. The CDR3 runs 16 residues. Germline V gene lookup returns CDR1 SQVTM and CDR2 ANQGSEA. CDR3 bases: TGCAGCGTGATCCAAGCATCTGGGCTAGCGGGCGGGGAGCTGTTTTTT. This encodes CSVIQASGLAGGELFF.

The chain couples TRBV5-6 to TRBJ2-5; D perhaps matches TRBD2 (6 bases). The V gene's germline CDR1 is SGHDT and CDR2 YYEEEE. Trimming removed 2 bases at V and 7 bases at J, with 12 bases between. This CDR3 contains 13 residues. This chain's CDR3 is CASSLRGLGTQYF. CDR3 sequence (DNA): TGTGCCAGCAGCTTACGGGGGTTAGGGACCCAGTACTTC.

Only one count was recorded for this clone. The CDR3 loop is CASSQDRGSEQYF. CDR3 nucleotides: TGTGCCAGCAGCCAAGATCGGGGGAGCGAGCAGTACTTC. The rearrangement joins TRBV3-1 (or the pseudogene TRBV3-2) to TRBJ2-7; a possible D gene is TRBD2 (6 bases). This CDR3 spans 13 amino acids. Trimming removed 0 bases at V and 6 bases at J, with 9 bases between. In germline, CDR1 is LGHDT, CDR2 YNNKEL (reference sequence).

This CDR3 is CASTTGTTRNTEAFF. The CDR3 bases are TGTGCCAGTACCACAGGCACTACGAGGAACACTGAAGCTTTCTTT. This chain joins TRBV19 and TRBJ1-1; a possible D gene is TRBD1 (5 bases). V was trimmed by 7 bases and J by 1 base, leaving 16 bases between them. Germline V gene sequence: CDR1 LNHDA, CDR2 SQIVND (reference sequence). This CDR3 spans 15 amino acids.

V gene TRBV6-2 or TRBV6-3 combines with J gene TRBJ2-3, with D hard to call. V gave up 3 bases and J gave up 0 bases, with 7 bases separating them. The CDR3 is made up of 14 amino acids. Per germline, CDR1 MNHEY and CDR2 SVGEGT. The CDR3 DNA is TGTGCCAGCAGTTATACAGTAAGCACAGATACGCAGTATTTT. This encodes CASSYTVSTDTQYF.

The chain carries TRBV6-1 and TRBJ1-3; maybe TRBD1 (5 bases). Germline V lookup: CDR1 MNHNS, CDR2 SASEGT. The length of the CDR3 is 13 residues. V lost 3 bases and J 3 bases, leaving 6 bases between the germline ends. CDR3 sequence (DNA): TGTGCCAGCAGTGACAGGGATGGAAACACCATATATTTT. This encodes CASSDRDGNTIYF.

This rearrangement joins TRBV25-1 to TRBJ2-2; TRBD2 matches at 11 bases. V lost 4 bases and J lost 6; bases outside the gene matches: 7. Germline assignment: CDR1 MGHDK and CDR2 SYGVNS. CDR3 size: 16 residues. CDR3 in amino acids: CASSVKSSGRSGELFF. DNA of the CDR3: TGTGCCAGCAGTGTCAAGTCTAGCGGGAGGTCCGGGGAGCTGTTTTTT. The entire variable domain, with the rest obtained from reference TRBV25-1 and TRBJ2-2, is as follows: EADIYQTPRYLVIGTGKKITLECSQTMGHDKMYWYQQDPGMELHLIHYSYGVNSTEKGDLSSESTVSRIRTEHFPLTLESARPSHTSQYLCASSVKSSGRSGELFFGEGSRLTVL.

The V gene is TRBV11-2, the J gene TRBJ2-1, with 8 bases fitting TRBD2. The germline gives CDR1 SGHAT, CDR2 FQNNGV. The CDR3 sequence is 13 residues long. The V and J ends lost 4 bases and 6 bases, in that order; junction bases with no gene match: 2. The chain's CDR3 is CASSSGTSNEQFF. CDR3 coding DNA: TGTGCCAGCAGCTCCGGGACTAGCAATGAGCAGTTCTTC. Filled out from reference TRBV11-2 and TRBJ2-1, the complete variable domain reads EAGVAQSPRYKIIEKRQSVAFWCNPISGHATLYWYQQILGQGPKLLIQFQNNGVVDDSQLPKDRFSAERLKGVDSTLKIQPAKLEDSAVYLCASSSGTSNEQFFGPGTRLTVL.

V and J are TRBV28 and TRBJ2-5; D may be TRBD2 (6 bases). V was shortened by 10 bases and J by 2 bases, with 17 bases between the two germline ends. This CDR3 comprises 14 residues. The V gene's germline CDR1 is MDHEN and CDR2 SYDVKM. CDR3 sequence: CATTEGGMQETQYF. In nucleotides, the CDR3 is TGTGCCACCACGGAGGGTGGGATGCAAGAGACCCAGTACTTC.

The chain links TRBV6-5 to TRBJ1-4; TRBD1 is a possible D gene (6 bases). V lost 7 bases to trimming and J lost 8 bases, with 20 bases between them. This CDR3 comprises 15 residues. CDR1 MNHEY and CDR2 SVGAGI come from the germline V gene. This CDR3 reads CASTMGGAGDEKLFF. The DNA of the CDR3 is TGTGCCAGCACCATGGGGGGGGCGGGGGACGAAAAACTGTTTTTT.

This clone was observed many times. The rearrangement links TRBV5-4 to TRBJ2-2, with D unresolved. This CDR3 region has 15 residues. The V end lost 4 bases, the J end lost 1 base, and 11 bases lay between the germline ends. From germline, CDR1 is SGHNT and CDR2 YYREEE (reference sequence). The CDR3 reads CASSPLGGNTGELFF. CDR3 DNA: TGTGCCAGCAGCCCCCTCGGTGGGAACACCGGGGAGCTGTTTTTT.